The sequence of this TCR beta chain was determined in a study of T cell responses to AZD1222 COVID-19 vaccine (dated by TCRdb to the early 2020s). General notes on the study: AZD1222 recipients given second doses at about 4 weeks or at about 12 weeks were pooled, since spike-specific TCR depth and breadth were not found to differ between the two schedules. TCR sequencing was performed for about 250 trial participants, of whom about 210 were given two doses of AZD1222 and around 26 were given two doses of MenACWY control vaccine. Trial participants were enrolled by age into 18-55, 56-69 and 70-plus year subgroups, with approximately 150, 30 and 60 TCR-sequenced participants respectively. Overall results and qualifications from the work: Nearly half of unique spike-specific TCRs reportedly recognized epitopes outside regions mutated in the B.1.351 and B.1.1.7 variants. Only 5 to 7 AZD1222 recipients were SARS-CoV-2 seropositive at baseline, limiting conclusions about previously exposed vaccinees. CD4 TCRs associated with the vaccine covered the entire spike protein, and the dominant responses were in regions 160-218 and 743-854. No day 14 peak-response samples were available, so repertoires were characterized only after the peak T cell response. Most participants were white British and females outnumbered males, and the authors suggested that clonal diversity may have been underestimated. After two AZD1222 doses, both the breadth and the depth of spike-specific TCRs were significantly higher than at day 0 and than in MenACWY recipients. The 56-69-year group was small, and its depth increase did not reach significance, likely because of low power.

About this clone: It lacks a known antigen. Base quality data are lacking; no much larger clone is found one base away.

This sample's time point label indicates: baseline before first vaccination. Vaccinee samples were obtained from the UK trials COV001 and COV002, which included a single-blind randomized controlled phase 2/3 trial of AZD1222 (ChAdOx1 nCoV-19) in healthy adults. Trial participant PBMC samples were collected at day 0 and day 28 after the second dose for TCRbeta chain sequencing. The CDR3 regions of human TCRbeta chains were subjected to immunosequencing. As for the authors' bioinformatics: Repertoire TCRs were matched against a reference library of SARS-CoV-2-specific TCRs generated with the MIRA antigen-specificity platform. Breadth was defined as the fraction of unique TCRs that were SARS-CoV-2-associated. Depth was defined as the fraction of total T cells that were SARS-CoV-2-associated. Using the MIRA data, every spike-specific TCR was mapped to the spike region that the TCR reacted to and assigned to either a CD4 or a CD8 class. Log10-transformed breadth and depth values were compared by one-way ANOVA with Sidak's multiple comparisons tests. The clones in this table, taken by TCRdb from immuneACCESS, are in-frame only. Not every clone is retained; where verified, under half of the shortfall comes from an unresolved V gene, and the cause of the rest is unknown. D and trimming were read from the DNA, whereas the V and J calls and clone size are those reported in that table. This sample comprises 120,000 to 150,000 clones, nearly 90% of them detected only once. The top ten clonotypes cover 4.5% to 6% of the sample.

The V and J ends are trimmed by 4 bases and 5 bases, leaving 17 bases between them. Taken from the germline V gene, the CDR1 and CDR2 loops are MNHEY and SVGAGI. The CDR3 has 15 amino acids, counting the end cysteine and phenylalanine. CDR3 DNA is the only sequence kept; it has 45 bases, read in frame from the first base. The TCR originated in an adult in good health. The sequencing here drew on peripheral blood, taken on day 0 of AZD1222 vaccination. The rearranged segments are TRBV6-5 and TRBJ1-2; no confident D gene assignment can be made. The CDR3 amino acid sequence is: CASSSPKDVTYGYTF. The bases read TGTGCCAGCAGTTCCCCGAAAGATGTTACTTATGGCTACACCTTC.